This T cell receptor (beta chain) originates from a study of tumor-infiltrating lymphocytes in primary liver carcinoma. Points from the study as a whole: Since sampling was bulk and unsorted, CD4+ and CD8+ repertoires were not compared.

Germline-derived CDR1 and CDR2 are SNHLY and FYNNEI. V shed 5 bases and J shed 5 bases, with 16 bases lying between them. The length of the CDR3 is 15 residues. Extraction also yielded germline DNA, while blood RNA was obtained from unsorted whole blood. Using a constant-region primer together with ProtoScript II reverse transcriptase, TCR beta cDNA was made from roughly 500 ng of total RNA. For TCR beta, libraries were produced by three nested multiplex PCR rounds using slightly modified ARM-PCR. For roughly 10 cycles apiece, the opening two PCR rounds ran with TRBV1-TRBV30 forward primers and a C-beta reverse primer. MiXCR was run by TCRdb on the multiplex PCR reads, yielding one entry per CDR3 protein. This sample has nearly 200,000 distinct CDR3 sequences, with about two thirds found just once. Comment on this clonotype: The antigen remains undetermined.

The TCR comes from a woman aged 55-69 years with primary liver carcinoma and hepatitis B virus infection. V and J are TRBV2 and TRBJ2-1; weak D call: TRBD1 (6 bases). The sequenced sample consisted of peripheral blood. This chain's CDR3 is CASSQTGILNNEQFF. CDR3 in DNA: TGTGCCAGCAGTCAAACAGGGATTTTAAACAATGAGCAGTTCTTC.